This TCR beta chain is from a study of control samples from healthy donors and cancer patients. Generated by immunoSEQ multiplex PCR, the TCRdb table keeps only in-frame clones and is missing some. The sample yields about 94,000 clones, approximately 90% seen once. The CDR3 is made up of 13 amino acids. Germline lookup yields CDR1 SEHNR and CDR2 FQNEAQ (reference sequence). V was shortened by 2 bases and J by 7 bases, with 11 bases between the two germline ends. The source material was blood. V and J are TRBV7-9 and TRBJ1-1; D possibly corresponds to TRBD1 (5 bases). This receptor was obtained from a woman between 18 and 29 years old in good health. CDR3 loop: CASSLTGTVEAFF. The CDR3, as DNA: TGTGCCAGCAGCTTAACGGGGACGGTTGAAGCTTTCTTT.